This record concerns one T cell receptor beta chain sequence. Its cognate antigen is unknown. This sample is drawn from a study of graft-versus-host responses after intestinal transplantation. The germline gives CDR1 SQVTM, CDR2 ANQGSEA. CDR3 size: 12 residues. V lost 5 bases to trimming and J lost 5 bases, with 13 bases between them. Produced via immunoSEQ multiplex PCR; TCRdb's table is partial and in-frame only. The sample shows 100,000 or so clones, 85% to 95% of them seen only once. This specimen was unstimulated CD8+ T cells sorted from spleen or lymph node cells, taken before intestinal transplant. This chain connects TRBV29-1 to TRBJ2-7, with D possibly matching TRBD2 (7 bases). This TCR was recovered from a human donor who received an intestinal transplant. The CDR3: CSVRGARNEQYF. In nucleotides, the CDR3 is TGCAGCGTTCGGGGGGCCAGGAACGAGCAGTACTTC.